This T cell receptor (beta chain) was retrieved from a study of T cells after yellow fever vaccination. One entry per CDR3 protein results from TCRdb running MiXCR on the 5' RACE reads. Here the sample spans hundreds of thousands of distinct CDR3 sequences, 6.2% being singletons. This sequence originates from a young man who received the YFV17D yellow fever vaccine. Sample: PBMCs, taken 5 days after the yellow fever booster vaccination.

DNA for the CDR3: TGTGCCAGCAGCCGCTCCTTGCTCCCCTACGAGCAGTACTTC. Translation: CASSRSLLPYEQYF. This sequence joins TRBV27 and TRBJ2-7, with D uncertain. The CDR3 totals 14 residues. Germline V gives CDR1 MNHEY, CDR2 SMNVEV (reference sequence). V lost 6 bases and J lost 2, with 14 bases in between.